This TCR beta chain derives from a study of blood T cell repertoires in COVID-19 (dated by TCRdb to the early 2020s). In terms of the full investigation: The collaborator samples originated in the United States, Italy and Spain and spanned the acute and convalescent phases of COVID-19. The repertoires were released in a freely available public database intended as a resource for research on the immune response to SARS-CoV-2. A de-identified subject ID, COVID-19 status, age in years and sex were almost always included in the sample metadata. The prospective study material was composed of cDNA or gDNA derived from T cells, B-cell-depleted T cells, or PBMCs. Where available, HLA class I and class II types were taken from metadata supplied by the sample provider and were not determined by assay-based typing. Samples came from the ongoing ImmuneRACE study (first 160 participants) plus 1,254 subjects from 6 global collaborators. Subjects who had been exposed to COVID-19, were actively infected with it, or had recovered from it provided the deeply sampled blood TCRbeta repertoires that made up the dataset. The paper as a whole reports these results and caveats: The quantity of clinical and demographic metadata differed by source and by participant and was supplied without curation.

This clone was detected once. Its antigen specificity is not known. No base qualities exist here, and no much larger clone lies one base off it. Whole blood was collected in K2EDTA tubes by collaborating institutions according to the institutions' own protocols. Collaborator samples were shipped for TCRbeta analysis as frozen whole blood, isolated PBMCs, or DNA extracted from either sample type. From its cysteine to its phenylalanine, the CDR3 spans 16 amino acids. CDR3 DNA only is kept here, 48 bases in frame from base 1. The germline V gene supplies CDR1 KGHSH and CDR2 LQKENI. From V the trimming removes 3 bases and from J it removes 7 bases, while the gene matches leave 8 bases of the junction unaccounted for. TCRbeta CDR3 regions were amplified from genomic DNA by means of the immunoSEQ Assay, a bias-controlled multiplex PCR. The authors' analysis ran thus. Within the assay, amplification of reference gene primers was used to estimate how many nucleated cells each sample contained. To quantify the absolute abundance of each unique TCRbeta CDR3 rearrangement, sequence reads were collapsed and filtered. For each sample, productive Simpson clonality was calculated as the square root of Simpson's diversity index over productive rearrangements. TCRdb obtained this table from immuneACCESS and retained in-frame rearrangements with V and J assigned. These tables miss some clones; where compared with another copy, unresolved V genes account for less than half of the shortfall, and the remainder is unexplained. V, J and clone size reflect that table, while D and trimming were determined from the DNA. The sample table contains roughly 63,000 clones; only one count was recorded for 74% of them. The top ten constitute about 28% of the sample.

Input material: peripheral blood. The sequence came from a woman aged 80 or over with acute or convalescent COVID-19. The chain employs TRBV18 and TRBJ2-1, and TRBD2 aligns with 11 junction nucleotides. The CDR3 in this case is CASSPSLAGGENEQFF. The DNA is TGTGCCAGCTCACCTTCGCTAGCGGGAGGTGAGAATGAGCAGTTCTTC.